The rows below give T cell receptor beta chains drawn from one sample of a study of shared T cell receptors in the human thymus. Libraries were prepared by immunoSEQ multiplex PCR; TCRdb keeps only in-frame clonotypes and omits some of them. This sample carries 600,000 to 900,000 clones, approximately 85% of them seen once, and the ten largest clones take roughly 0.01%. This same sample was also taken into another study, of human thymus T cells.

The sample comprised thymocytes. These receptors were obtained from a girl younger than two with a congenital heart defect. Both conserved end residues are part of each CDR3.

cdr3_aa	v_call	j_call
CASSLTINYGYTF	TRBV27	TRBJ1-2
CASSQRGDRGLDGYTF	TRBV4-1	TRBJ1-2
CASSRTGMGGYTF	TRBV19	TRBJ1-2
CASRRTKGPRDEQFF	TRBV6-1	TRBJ2-1
CASSIPQSGGAYNEQFF	TRBV19	TRBJ2-1
CASSYRDKRPGELFF	TRBV6-5	TRBJ2-2
CASSLSSWGGRETQYF	TRBV7-8	TRBJ2-5
CASSLYRDYGYTF	TRBV5-1	TRBJ1-2
CASSLDATSGTQYF	TRBV11-2	TRBJ2-3
CASSWSGRGAGNGYTF	TRBV28	TRBJ1-2
CASRGGDSNQPQHF	TRBV10-2	TRBJ1-5
CASSPDRNSNGYTF	TRBV27	TRBJ1-2
CASSPPFGYGFSGANVLTF	TRBV18	TRBJ2-6
CAIKGRVPYEQYF	TRBV10-3	TRBJ2-7
CASETSGELFF	TRBV19	TRBJ2-2
CASSTPGAFTEAFF	TRBV5-1	TRBJ1-1
CASSKNGQGMNTEAFF	TRBV5-4	TRBJ1-1
CASSSADYEAFF	TRBV27	TRBJ1-1
CASSNRAGLDEQYF	TRBV4-1	TRBJ2-7
CASSFPQRGPDF	TRBV2	TRBJ2-3
CASSQDDRHYGYTF	TRBV4-3	TRBJ1-2
CASTSTGENSGNTIYF	TRBV5-1	TRBJ1-3
CASSLSLTRERYGYTF	TRBV7-8	TRBJ1-2
CASSLTGEADTQYF	TRBV13	TRBJ2-3
CSVPGATNEKLFF	TRBV29-1	TRBJ1-4
CASSQGGEKLFF	TRBV11-2	TRBJ1-4
CASSEKQGPYEQYF	TRBV25-1	TRBJ2-7
CASSKDGLDRLNQPQHF	TRBV21-1	TRBJ1-5
CASSSSRDFPYEQYF	TRBV6-5	NA
CASSETSGGVRTDTQYF	TRBV9	TRBJ2-3
CASSLKGVEQYF	TRBV5-1	TRBJ2-7
CASVQRGGSYEQYF	TRBV7-9	TRBJ2-7
CASSQELVGGPGTDTQYF	TRBV14	TRBJ2-3
CASSGRTGQETQYF	TRBV21-1	TRBJ2-5
CASRQGATNGYTF	TRBV2	TRBJ1-2
CASSSFFHEQYF	TRBV5-6	TRBJ2-7
CASSPAIAGGPPTGELFF	TRBV27	TRBJ2-2
CASSFDLLGGVYEQYF	TRBV27	TRBJ2-7
CASSYNPKTTYEQYF	TRBV6-5	TRBJ2-7
CASSQESGVVPYEQYF	TRBV4-1	TRBJ2-7
CASSPLLDSPWGYTF	TRBV6-4	TRBJ1-2
CASGLLQGYEQYF	TRBV12-5	TRBJ2-7
CASSIKGQKYNEQFF	TRBV19	TRBJ2-1
CASSFEQGERKYNSPLHF	TRBV28	TRBJ1-6
CASSQGVGRADTQYF	TRBV4-1	TRBJ2-3
CAVGGGAGELFF	TRBV6-6	TRBJ2-2
CASSALLGDANYGYTF	TRBV6-1	TRBJ1-2
CASSFTGHEWHYGYTF	TRBV11-2	TRBJ1-2
CASSQEKGGGNNQPQHF	TRBV4-1	TRBJ1-5
CASSPQGVMGNTIYF	TRBV6-1	TRBJ1-3
CASSEASGQGARSSGYGYTF	TRBV6-1	TRBJ1-2
CASSADGGWYYGYTF	TRBV19	TRBJ1-2
CASRDRVATEAFF	TRBV11-3	TRBJ1-1
CASSPGTGFRMNTEAFF	TRBV27	TRBJ1-1
CASSSPGQTRGANVLTF	TRBV10-2	TRBJ2-6
CASGLLKGHLGRKSNQPQHF	TRBV12-5	TRBJ1-5
CASSLEERENYGYTF	TRBV11-2	TRBJ1-2
CASSSKNPPTGRSYEQYF	TRBV19	TRBJ2-7
CATSSEGQGVRNQPQHF	TRBV15	TRBJ1-5
CASRPRGTGPSYEQYF	TRBV19	TRBJ2-7